This passage covers 20 T cell receptor beta chains from one sample sequenced in a study of T cell changes during pregnancy in multiple sclerosis. Produced via immunoSEQ multiplex PCR; TCRdb's table is partial and in-frame only. Among about 36,000 clones listed, 93% were seen once. The material was CD4+ T cells from peripheral blood mononuclear cells, obtained in the first trimester of pregnancy. These receptors were collected from a female donor with multiple sclerosis, enrolled in a pregnancy study.

The gene calls are TRBV6-5 and TRBJ2-5; 11 positions agree with TRBD1. Germline V gene lookup returns CDR1 MNHEY and CDR2 SVGAGI. The CDR3 covers 16 residues. Trimming cost V 0 bases and J 5 bases; bases outside gene matches: 5. The CDR3 region is CASSYSGTGGWETQYF. For the CDR3, the DNA is TGTGCCAGCAGTTACTCGGGGACAGGGGGTTGGGAGACCCAGTACTTC.

V is TRBV28 and J is TRBJ1-1; 10 bases line up with TRBD1. Germline V CDR1 and CDR2: MDHEN, SYDVKM. The V segment lost 11 bases and the J segment 11 bases; nucleotides outside the gene matches: 14. This CDR3 has 13 residues. In nucleotides, the CDR3 is TGTGCCTTAGTGGCGGGACAGGGGACAAGGGCTTTCTTT. This codes for CALVAGQGTRAFF.

The gene calls are TRBV2 and TRBJ2-7, with TRBD1 identical over 8 bases. V lost 3 bases and J lost 2; bases outside the gene matches: 3. This CDR3 region has 14 residues. Germline CDR1 reads SNHLY; CDR2 reads FYNNEI. CDR3 in DNA: TGTGCCAGCAGTGATCCGGACAGGGCCTACGAGCAGTACTTC. It codes for CASSDPDRAYEQYF. Full variable domain (rest looked up from reference TRBV2 and TRBJ2-7): EPEVTQTPSHQVTQMGQEVILRCVPISNHLYFYWYRQILGQKVEFLVSFYNNEISEKSEIFDDQFSVERPDGSNFTLKIRSTKLEDSAMYFCASSDPDRAYEQYFGPGTRLTVT.

The chain combines TRBV4-1 with TRBJ1-2, with a tentative D call TRBD1 (5 bases). CDR1 and CDR2 from the germline V gene are MGHRA and YSYEKL. This CDR3 has 15 amino acids. Trimming took off 1 base at V and 3 bases at J, with 12 bases between the two ends. In nucleotides, the CDR3 is TGCGCCAGCAGCCAAGTGGAGGGGCCGGACTATGGCTACACCTTC. This sequence encodes CASSQVEGPDYGYTF.

DNA of the CDR3: TGCGCCAGCATCTGTCGACGGGACTACGAGCAGTACTTC. Encoded protein: CASICRRDYEQYF. V usage is TRBV10-1 and J usage is TRBJ2-7; the D gene is possibly TRBD2 (5 bases). Trimming took off 7 bases at V and 3 bases at J, with 13 bases between the two ends. The CDR3 is 13 amino acids. The germline CDR1 and CDR2 sequences are WNHNN and SYGVQD (reference sequence).

The rearrangement joins TRBV16 to TRBJ2-1; 8 bases align to TRBD1. Trimming at V came to 4 bases and at J to 6 bases, leaving 5 bases not matched to a gene. This CDR3 comprises 14 residues. Per the germline V gene, CDR1 is KGHSY and CDR2 is FQNENV. DNA of the CDR3: TGTGCCAGCAGCCCAATCACAGGGGGCAATGAGCAGTTCTTC. Translation gives CASSPITGGNEQFF. The full variable domain, its missing parts supplied by reference TRBV16 and TRBJ2-1, is GEEVAQTPKHLVRGEGQKAKLYCAPIKGHSYVFWYQQVLKNEFKFLISFQNENVFDETGMPKERFSAKCLPNSPCSLEIQATKLEDSAVYFCASSPITGGNEQFFGPGTRLTVL.

The rearrangement links TRBV25-1 to TRBJ1-2; the match to TRBD1 covers 7 bases. The CDR3 has 14 residues. The J segment lost 8 bases and the V segment lost 4 bases, leaving 10 bases of the junction unmatched. Looked up from germline, CDR1 is MGHDK and CDR2 is SYGVNS. CDR3 in DNA: TGTGCCAGCAGTGCCGACAGGGCCAGGGACGGCTACACCTTC. Its protein is CASSADRARDGYTF.

The DNA of the CDR3 is TGTGCCAGCAGTACCGGGACAGTCGGTCATTTCTTTACGGACACTGAAGCTTTCTTT. This encodes CASSTGTVGHFFTDTEAFF. The V call is TRBV27, the J call TRBJ1-1; TRBD1 agrees at 7 bases. V dropped 5 bases and J dropped 3; count of bases not matched to a gene: 21. The CDR3 loop spans 19 amino acids. In germline, CDR1 is MNHEY, CDR2 SMNVEV (reference sequence).

This clone came up once. The genes are TRBV18 and TRBJ2-7, with 7 nucleotides matching TRBD1. The ends lost 0 bases at V and 0 bases at J; junction bases unmatched: 2. The CDR3 spans 15 residues. Germline V CDR1 and CDR2: KGHSH, LQKENI. CDR3 amino acids: CASSPPAGGSYEQYF. The CDR3 DNA reads as TGTGCCAGCTCACCACCAGCAGGGGGCTCCTACGAGCAGTACTTC.

This clone showed up just a few times. The gene calls are TRBV6-1 and TRBJ2-7; D is ambiguous. Deletions cut 6 bases from V and 4 bases from J, with 19 bases between. This CDR3 spans 15 amino acids. Germline V CDR1 and CDR2: MNHNS, SASEGT. The CDR3 DNA reads as TGTGCCAGCAGGACGGAAAGCGAGGCCCTTTACGAGCAGTACTTC. Amino acids: CASRTESEALYEQYF.

The chain has TRBV7-9 and TRBJ1-4; 7 bases are a match to TRBD1. Germline assignment: CDR1 SEHNR and CDR2 FQNEAQ (reference sequence). Trimming removed 6 bases from V and 8 bases from J; junction bases left unmatched: 18. The CDR3 is 17 residues long. The CDR3 sequence: CASRPLKTGPVGEKLFF. In DNA, the CDR3 is TGTGCCAGCAGGCCTTTAAAGACAGGGCCGGTAGGCGAAAAACTGTTTTTT.

This clone was seen only once. The rearrangement joins TRBV6-6 to TRBJ1-3, with D perhaps TRBD1 (5 bases). This CDR3 contains 15 residues. The germline V gene has CDR1 MNHNY and CDR2 SVGAGI (reference sequence). Between the trimmed V and J ends, which lost 2 bases and 0 bases, there was a span of 8 bases. The CDR3 sequence: CASSYDSISGNTIYF. The CDR3 DNA sequence: TGTGCCAGCAGTTACGACAGCATCTCTGGAAACACCATATATTTT.

The V call is TRBV9, the J call TRBJ2-1; TRBD2 agrees at 9 bases. From germline, CDR1 is SGDLS and CDR2 YYNGEE. V was clipped by 4 bases and J by 6 bases; unmatched bases: 8. The CDR3 totals 15 residues. CDR3 nucleotides: TGTGCCAGCAGCCCCCTAGCGGGATTGGGCAATGAGCAGTTCTTC. This codes for CASSPLAGLGNEQFF.

The count of this clone is one. CDR3 amino acids: CASSLTTSGSYNEQFF. As DNA, the CDR3 is TGTGCCAGCAGCTTAACGACTAGCGGTTCCTACAATGAGCAGTTCTTC. The rearrangement uses TRBV7-3 and TRBJ2-1, with 9 bases identical to TRBD2. The CDR3 spans 16 residues. The V segment lost 0 bases and the J segment 1 base; nucleotides outside the gene matches: 1. CDR1 is SGHTA and CDR2 is FQGTGA in the germline V gene.

The V call is TRBV6-5, the J call TRBJ2-7; tentatively, D is TRBD1 (6 bases). Trimming took 4 bases from V and 5 from J, leaving 12 bases between them. Germline CDR1 reads MNHEY; CDR2 reads SVGAGI. CDR3 size: 13 residues. CDR3 sequence (DNA): TGTGCCAGCAGTTTCGTACAGGGCAACGAGCAGTACTTC. This sequence encodes CASSFVQGNEQYF.

The chain recombines TRBV21-1 with TRBJ1-2; TRBD1 is the table's D call, not checked against the DNA. TRBV21-1 constitutes a pseudogene. The CDR3 has 19 amino acids. In DNA form, the CDR3 reads TGTGCCAGCAGCAAAGGTTCTAGGGACAGGAGTTATACTAACTATGGCTACACCTTC. Protein product: CASSKGSRDRSYTNYGYTF.

This sequence joins TRBV5-1 and TRBJ2-1; the D is unclear. The CDR3 has 13 amino acids. The germline V gene has CDR1 SGHRS and CDR2 YFSETQ. Trimming cost V 2 bases and J 4 bases, with 7 bases left between them. The CDR3 DNA reads TGCGCCAGCAGCTTCGACATTTACAATGAGCAGTTCTTC. This translates into CASSFDIYNEQFF.

This clone was seen only once. This sequence joins TRBV2 and TRBJ2-1, with 7 bases fitting TRBD1. Trimming cost V 5 bases and J 2 bases; bases outside gene matches: 6. CDR1 is SNHLY and CDR2 is FYNNEI in the germline V gene. CDR3 length: 15 residues. This chain's CDR3 is CASSLTGSPYNEQFF. DNA of the CDR3: TGTGCCAGCAGTTTGACAGGGTCCCCCTACAATGAGCAGTTCTTC.

The genes are TRBV11-2 and TRBJ2-5, with a possible D match to TRBD2 (7 bases). CDR1 is SGHAT and CDR2 is FQNNGV in the germline V gene. The V end was cut by 5 bases, the J end by 5 bases, with 21 bases between. The CDR3 loop spans 16 amino acids. CDR3 protein: CASSPWGGAYGETQYF. Written as DNA, the CDR3 is TGTGCCAGCAGCCCTTGGGGGGGGGCCTATGGGGAGACCCAGTACTTC.

The J gene is TRBJ1-5, the V gene TRBV5-8, with 10 bases aligning to TRBD1. The CDR3 loop spans 16 amino acids. Germline assignment: CDR1 SGHTS and CDR2 YDEGEE. V lost 5 bases, J lost 5 bases, and 10 bases stayed unmatched. CDR3 protein: CASSSGTGVPHQPQHF. CDR3 in DNA: TGTGCCAGCAGTTCCGGGACAGGGGTCCCCCATCAGCCCCAGCATTTT.